This TCR beta chain was sequenced in a study of blood T cell repertoires in COVID-19. Study-wide context: Acute and convalescent COVID-19 specimens originated in the United States, Italy and Spain. PBMCs, B-cell-depleted T cells, or T cells provided the cDNA or gDNA that made up the material.

The germline V gene encodes CDR1 LNHDA and CDR2 SQIVND (reference sequence). CDR3 length: 15 residues. Trimming stripped 4 bases from V and 3 bases from J, with 12 bases between. Authors' data handling: Estimated nucleated cell counts came from reference gene primer amplification. Only in-frame clones appear in the TCRdb table, and some are missing; sequencing was by immunoSEQ multiplex PCR. That table gives V, J and clone size, and the DNA gave D and trimming. The profile shows under 300,000 clones, 88% of them singletons. The genes are TRBV19 and TRBJ1-4; a possible D gene is TRBD1 (5 bases). The clonotype comes from a woman in her 30s with acute or convalescent COVID-19. Source material: peripheral blood. CDR3 coding DNA: TGTGCCAGTAGTAATCCAGGGTGGTCTAATGAAAAACTGTTTTTT. This translates into CASSNPGWSNEKLFF.